This is a list of T cell receptor beta chains from one sample in a study of T-cell reconstitution after alpha-beta-depleted transplantation in children. TCRdb reprocessed the PCR reads with MiXCR, giving one entry per CDR3 protein. Among approximately 350,000 distinct CDR3 sequences listed, around 15% were seen once. Sequenced material: PBMCs, mostly from graft donor cells, taken 360 days after TCRalphabeta/CD19-depleted stem cell transplant. These receptor sequences come from a male patient aged 2 to 9 who had a stem cell transplant for acute lymphoblastic leukemia, so the T cells may come from the graft donor. Each CDR3 is given with its conserved first and last residue. Fields, in order: V gene, J gene, clone size, D gene, CDR3 protein, CDR3 DNA. The D gene is left open where the match is weak. Rows give clone size only sometimes, using once, few, many, or a class for an expanded clone.

V gene: TRBV7-2; J gene: TRBJ1-6; clone size: many; D gene: -; CDR3 protein: CASSLVGLSYNSPLHF; CDR3 DNA: TGTGCCAGCAGCTTAGTCGGCCTCTCCTATAATTCACCCCTCCACTTT
V gene: TRBV4-3; J gene: TRBJ2-7; clone size: few; D gene: TRBD2; CDR3 protein: CASSQDRTSGSYEQYF; CDR3 DNA: TGCGCCAGCAGCCAAGACCGGACTAGCGGGAGCTACGAGCAGTACTTC
V gene: TRBV6-5; J gene: TRBJ2-2; clone size: -; D gene: -; CDR3 protein: CASSYSSDGTGELFF; CDR3 DNA: TGTGCCAGCAGTTACTCGAGCGACGGCACCGGGGAGCTGTTTTTT
V gene: TRBV7-9; J gene: TRBJ1-2; clone size: -; D gene: -; CDR3 protein: CASSLDRTADGYTF; CDR3 DNA: TGTGCCAGCAGCTTAGATCGGACAGCTGATGGCTACACCTTC
V gene: TRBV5-1; J gene: TRBJ2-2; clone size: -; D gene: -; CDR3 protein: CASSFFSRNTGELFF; CDR3 DNA: TGCGCCAGCAGCTTTTTTAGTCGGAACACCGGGGAGCTGTTTTTT
V gene: TRBV28; J gene: TRBJ1-5; clone size: few; D gene: -; CDR3 protein: CASNPLVRANLRNQPQHF; CDR3 DNA: TGTGCCAGCAATCCTCTGGTGCGAGCGAATCTACGCAATCAGCCCCAGCATTTT
V gene: TRBV12-3/TRBV12-4; J gene: TRBJ1-1; clone size: few; D gene: TRBD1; CDR3 protein: CASSLSTGATEAFF; CDR3 DNA: TGTGCCAGCAGTTTATCGACAGGGGCCACTGAAGCTTTCTTT
V gene: TRBV10-3; J gene: TRBJ2-2; clone size: few; D gene: -; CDR3 protein: CAISEWSRNTGELFF; CDR3 DNA: TGTGCCATCAGTGAATGGAGTAGGAACACCGGGGAGCTGTTTTTT
V gene: TRBV19; J gene: TRBJ1-3; clone size: -; D gene: -; CDR3 protein: CASSMSTGNTIYF; CDR3 DNA: TGTGCCAGTAGTATGTCCACGGGAAACACCATATATTTT
V gene: TRBV7-9; J gene: TRBJ1-3; clone size: -; D gene: TRBD1; CDR3 protein: CASSPMRGLSGNTIYF; CDR3 DNA: TGTGCCAGCAGCCCCATGAGGGGGCTCTCTGGAAACACCATATATTTT
V gene: TRBV4-3; J gene: TRBJ2-1; clone size: -; D gene: TRBD2; CDR3 protein: CASPGTSRNEQFF; CDR3 DNA: TGCGCCAGCCCCGGGACTAGTAGGAATGAGCAGTTCTTC
V gene: TRBV10-3; J gene: TRBJ2-1; clone size: many; D gene: -; CDR3 protein: CAISESGPNSAHNEQFF; CDR3 DNA: TGTGCCATCAGTGAGTCGGGCCCTAATAGCGCTCACAATGAGCAGTTCTTC
V gene: TRBV5-1; J gene: TRBJ2-3; clone size: few; D gene: -; CDR3 protein: CASSLAAGQASTDTQYF; CDR3 DNA: TGCGCCAGCAGCTTAGCAGCGGGACAGGCTAGCACAGATACGCAGTATTTT
V gene: TRBV7-9; J gene: TRBJ2-1; clone size: -; D gene: TRBD2; CDR3 protein: CASSPRTRSSSDEQFF; CDR3 DNA: TGTGCCAGCAGCCCCCGGACTAGAAGTTCGAGCGATGAGCAGTTCTTC
V gene: TRBV29-1; J gene: TRBJ2-5; clone size: -; D gene: TRBD1; CDR3 protein: CSVHYLSRAHGTGEETQYF; CDR3 DNA: TGCAGCGTTCACTACCTCTCCCGGGCGCATGGGACAGGGGAAGAGACCCAGTACTTC
V gene: TRBV28; J gene: TRBJ2-5; clone size: few; D gene: TRBD2; CDR3 protein: CAAGAPLGWETQYF; CDR3 DNA: TGTGCTGCGGGAGCCCCCCTCGGGTGGGAGACCCAGTACTTC
V gene: TRBV27; J gene: TRBJ2-7; clone size: -; D gene: TRBD2; CDR3 protein: CASSFLAGPYEQYF; CDR3 DNA: TGTGCCAGCAGTTTTCTAGCGGGGCCCTACGAGCAGTACTTC
V gene: TRBV5-1; J gene: TRBJ2-1; clone size: few; D gene: -; CDR3 protein: CASSSRTPLADEQFF; CDR3 DNA: TGCGCCAGCAGCTCCCGGACACCTCTCGCCGATGAGCAGTTCTTC
V gene: TRBV4-2; J gene: TRBJ2-7; clone size: many; D gene: -; CDR3 protein: CASSQDGARNEQYF; CDR3 DNA: TGTGCCAGCAGTCAAGATGGGGCTAGGAATGAGCAGTACTTC
V gene: TRBV28; J gene: TRBJ2-3; clone size: many; D gene: -; CDR3 protein: CASSLWHGADTQYF; CDR3 DNA: TGTGCCAGCAGTTTATGGCATGGCGCAGATACGCAGTATTTT
V gene: TRBV5-1; J gene: TRBJ1-6; clone size: few; D gene: -; CDR3 protein: CASSLDDGGNSPLHF; CDR3 DNA: TGCGCCAGCAGCTTGGATGACGGCGGTAATTCACCCCTCCACTTT
V gene: TRBV12-3/TRBV12-4; J gene: TRBJ2-5; clone size: -; D gene: TRBD2; CDR3 protein: CASSFRLAGGSGPQETQYF; CDR3 DNA: TGTGCCAGCAGTTTCCGCCTAGCGGGAGGGTCCGGGCCTCAAGAGACCCAGTACTTC
V gene: TRBV25-1; J gene: TRBJ2-3; clone size: many; D gene: TRBD2; CDR3 protein: CASSTGLGGGDTQYF; CDR3 DNA: TGTGCCAGCAGTACGGGACTAGGGGGAGGAGATACGCAGTATTTT
V gene: TRBV6-2/TRBV6-3; J gene: TRBJ2-1; clone size: -; D gene: -; CDR3 protein: CASSYGWLNEQFF; CDR3 DNA: TGTGCCAGCAGTTACGGGTGGTTGAATGAGCAGTTCTTC
V gene: TRBV7-8; J gene: TRBJ2-2; clone size: many; D gene: TRBD2; CDR3 protein: CASSLIGASGNTGELFF; CDR3 DNA: TGTGCCAGCAGCTTAATCGGGGCTAGCGGGAACACCGGGGAGCTGTTTTTT
V gene: TRBV28; J gene: TRBJ2-7; clone size: -; D gene: -; CDR3 protein: CASSAPRLGQSYEQYF; CDR3 DNA: TGTGCCAGCAGCGCCCCTAGACTCGGACAGAGCTACGAGCAGTACTTC
V gene: TRBV28; J gene: TRBJ2-7; clone size: few; D gene: -; CDR3 protein: CASSLRLKNYEQYF; CDR3 DNA: TGTGCCAGCAGTTTACGCCTGAAGAACTACGAGCAGTACTTC